A selection of T cell receptor beta chains follows, all from one sample in a study of T cell repertoires in cytomegalovirus infection. One entry per CDR3 protein, called by TCRdb with MiXCR from the reads. This table has 65,000 to 85,000 distinct CDR3 sequences, about 29% appearing once. These receptors' targets are unknown. This material consisted of CD8+ T cells from cultured PBMCs, taken from culture after CMV antigen stimulation. The receptors were gathered from a human donor in good health (CMV status not recorded). Some clones in this sample may be carry-over from other donors' samples. CDR3s include the opening cysteine and the closing phenylalanine or tryptophan. Expanded clones get a size class; other rows say once, few or many, or leave the size out.

TRBV12-3/TRBV12-4,once,TRBJ2-1,CASSLALAGTYNEQFF
TRBV9,.,TRBJ2-1,CASSVGSGNEQFF
TRBV11-2,few,TRBJ2-1,CASSLGFYRAGLAGVGYNEQFF
TRBV7-3,.,TRBJ2-6,CASSLMSQGGAGANVLTF
TRBV7-9,.,TRBJ2-1,CASPHTTSGSWDEQFF
TRBV6-4,few,TRBJ2-5,CASSQTSGGLQTQYF
TRBV15,few,TRBJ2-5,CATSNLAGQETQYF
TRBV10-3,.,TRBJ2-1,CAISDKSDDEQFF
TRBV14,.,TRBJ1-6,CASSQDPSPLHF
TRBV11-2,.,TRBJ2-1,CASSPGGRVPFF
TRBV27,.,TRBJ2-3,CASSSPVGPDTQYF
TRBV2,.,TRBJ2-5,CASISTVGTQYF
TRBV19,.,TRBJ1-1,CASSVGNQNTEAFF
TRBV28,many,TRBJ2-7,CASSFPHSGGDNEQYF
TRBV29-1,many,TRBJ2-1,CSVEGRDIAPNEQFF
TRBV18,.,TRBJ2-7,CASSPPLAGGPQWEQYF
TRBV4-3,few,TRBJ2-6,CASSPKTGMISGANVLTF
TRBV27,few,TRBJ1-1,CASRPPGTLDTEAFF
TRBV5-6,.,TRBJ2-1,CASKAEGGPYNEQFF
TRBV7-6,few,TRBJ2-5,CASSSTEDGRQETQYF
TRBV6-2/TRBV6-3,.,TRBJ2-7,CASSYAGGLYEQYF